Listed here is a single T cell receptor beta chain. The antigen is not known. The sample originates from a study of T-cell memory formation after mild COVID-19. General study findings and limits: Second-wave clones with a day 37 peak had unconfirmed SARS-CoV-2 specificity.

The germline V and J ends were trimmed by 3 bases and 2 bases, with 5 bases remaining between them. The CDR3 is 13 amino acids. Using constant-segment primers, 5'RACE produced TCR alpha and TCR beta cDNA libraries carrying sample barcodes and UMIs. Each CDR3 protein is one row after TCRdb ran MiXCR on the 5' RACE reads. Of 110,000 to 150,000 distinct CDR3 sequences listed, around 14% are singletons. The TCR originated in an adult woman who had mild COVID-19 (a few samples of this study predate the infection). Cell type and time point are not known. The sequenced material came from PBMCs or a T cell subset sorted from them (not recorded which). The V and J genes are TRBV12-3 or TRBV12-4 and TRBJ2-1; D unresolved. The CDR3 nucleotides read TGTGCCAGCAGTTTTGATGCCTACAATGAGCAGTTCTTC. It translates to CASSFDAYNEQFF.